This TCR beta chain was observed in a study of blood T cell repertoires in COVID-19. Adults between about 18 and 95 years of age took part from fewer than 30 US areas. Cohorts were determined from participant-reported clinical history. Cohort 3 donors were reported recovered after two negative PCRs, clearance, or symptom resolution. Original handling: Quantification of nucleated cells was approximated via reference gene primer amplification. The repertoire was sequenced with immunoSEQ multiplex PCR; TCRdb's copy has only in-frame clones and lacks some. V, J and clone size reflect that table, while D and trimming were determined from the DNA. The sample shows approximately 270,000 clones, roughly 89% of them seen only once. Germline V lookup: CDR1 SGHNT, CDR2 YENEEA. This CDR3 is built from 14 residues. V was clipped by 5 bases and J by 9 bases, with 14 bases between them.

Sequencing used PBMCs or T cells enriched from blood (not recorded which). The V call is TRBV11-3, the J call TRBJ1-6; D gene unclear. The receptor was derived from a woman in her fifties or sixties who had recovered from COVID-19. CDR3 loop: CASSPTWGGSPLHF. The DNA for the CDR3 is TGTGCCAGCAGCCCGACTTGGGGAGGTTCACCCCTCCACTTT.